The next 24 T cell receptor beta chains were all read from a single sample in a study of T cells in localized non-small cell lung cancer. The protocol was immunoSEQ multiplex PCR, while the TCRdb copy is restricted to in-frame clones and leaves out a portion. The sample carries 20,000 to 25,000 clones, 65% to 85% recorded once. The sequencing here drew on peripheral blood, taken before any cancer treatment. These TCRs come from a man aged 40 to 70 with stage I lung adenocarcinoma.

This chain connects TRBV5-1 to TRBJ2-5; 7 bases match TRBD2. The junction had 8 bases not matched to a gene; V was cut back by 1 base and J by 2 bases. Germline V gene lookup returns CDR1 SGHRS and CDR2 YFSETQ. This CDR3 has 16 residues. For the CDR3, the DNA is TGCGCCAGCAGCTTGCAACCGGTCGGGGGGCAAGAGACCCAGTACTTC. This codes for CASSLQPVGGQETQYF.

This chain links TRBV5-6 with TRBJ2-2; the D is unclear. The CDR3 has 13 residues. Germline V gene sequence: CDR1 SGHDT, CDR2 YYEEEE. Trimming took 0 bases from V and 4 from J, leaving 4 bases between them. The CDR3 DNA is TGTGCCAGCAGCTTGGTTCTCACCGGGGAGCTGTTTTTT. The encoded protein is CASSLVLTGELFF.

V usage is TRBV9 and J usage is TRBJ2-1; 8 bases align to TRBD2. Losses at the gene ends were 4 bases for V and 7 bases for J; bases not matched to a gene: 10. This CDR3 spans 15 amino acids. Germline lookup yields CDR1 SGDLS and CDR2 YYNGEE. The CDR3 DNA is TGTGCCAGCAGCTCCGTATCGGGACTAGTTAATGAGCAGTTCTTC. It translates to CASSSVSGLVNEQFF.

The rearrangement links TRBV9 to TRBJ2-1; maybe TRBD2 (5 bases). CDR1 and CDR2 from the germline V gene are SGDLS and YYNGEE. This CDR3 spans 18 amino acids. The ends were cut back, 2 bases at V and 0 bases at J, with 18 bases in the middle. CDR3 sequence: CASSVWVQRQSSYNEQFF. The CDR3 coding sequence is TGTGCCAGCAGCGTGTGGGTCCAGCGGCAGAGCTCCTACAATGAGCAGTTCTTC.

The chain employs TRBV5-1 and TRBJ2-7, with TRBD1 identical over 7 bases. CDR1 SGHRS and CDR2 YFSETQ come from the germline V gene. The CDR3 runs 13 residues. Trimming took 4 bases from V and 2 from J; bases not matched to a gene: 3. This chain's CDR3 is CASSGTATYEQYF. The CDR3 DNA reads TGCGCCAGCAGCGGGACAGCTACCTACGAGCAGTACTTC. Full variable domain (remainder filled in from reference TRBV5-1 and TRBJ2-7): KAGVTQTPRYLIKTRGQQVTLSCSPISGHRSVSWYQQTPGQGLQFLFEYFSETQRNKGNFPGRFSGRQFSNSRSEMNVSTLELGDSALYLCASSGTATYEQYFGPGTRLTVT.

This clone was recorded once. Other DNA sequences in the sample encode the same CDR3. The chain combines TRBV5-6 with TRBJ2-1; D gene unclear. The CDR3 contains 13 residues. The V and J ends lost 1 base and 5 bases respectively, with 7 bases between them. From germline, CDR1 is SGHDT and CDR2 YYEEEE. The CDR3 loop reads CASSLPADNEQFF. As DNA, the CDR3 is TGTGCCAGCAGCTTGCCAGCTGACAATGAGCAGTTCTTC. Full variable domain (outside the CDR3, taken from reference TRBV5-6 and TRBJ2-1): DAGVTQSPTHLIKTRGQQVTLRCSPKSGHDTVSWYQQALGQGPQFIFQYYEEEERQRGNFPDRFSGHQFPNYSSELNVNALLLGDSALYLCASSLPADNEQFFGPGTRLTVL.

The gene calls are TRBV18 and TRBJ1-1; 8 bases align to TRBD1. V lost 3 bases and J lost 5; bases outside the gene matches: 2. Germline V CDR1 and CDR2: KGHSH, LQKENI. CDR3 length: 13 amino acids. This CDR3 is CASSPDRGTEAFF. CDR3 coding DNA: TGTGCCAGCTCACCCGACAGGGGAACTGAAGCTTTCTTT.

The chain joins TRBV4-1 to TRBJ2-2, with 10 nucleotides matching TRBD2. Germline V lookup: CDR1 MGHRA, CDR2 YSYEKL. The V segment lost 0 bases and the J segment 5 bases; nucleotides outside the gene matches: 6. The CDR3 contains 17 residues. Written as DNA, the CDR3 is TGCGCCAGCAGCCAAGAGTATGCAGCGGGAGGGACCGGGGAGCTGTTTTTT. It translates to CASSQEYAAGGTGELFF.

The chain uses TRBV19 and TRBJ1-5; no firm D call. The CDR3 contains 15 residues. Between the trimmed V and J ends, which lost 6 bases and 0 bases, there was a span of 12 bases. CDR1 is LNHDA, CDR2 SQIVND, per germline (reference sequence). The CDR3 reads CASSSLDDSNQPQHF. CDR3 DNA sequence: TGTGCCAGTAGCAGCCTTGACGATAGCAATCAGCCCCAGCATTTT.

The chain carries TRBV28 and TRBJ1-4; 7 bases fit TRBD1. The ends lost 5 bases at V and 3 bases at J; junction bases unmatched: 6. CDR3 length: 15 amino acids. Germline V gene lookup returns CDR1 MDHEN and CDR2 SYDVKM. The CDR3 DNA reads TGTGCCAGCAGTCCTCCCGGGACAGCTAATGAAAAACTGTTTTTT. It translates to CASSPPGTANEKLFF.

The chain recombines TRBV14 with TRBJ2-5; D is unresolved. Matching the DNA end better, TRBJ2-7 makes the J call doubtful. The CDR3 totals 16 residues. CDR1 is SGHDN, CDR2 FVKESK, per germline. CDR3 nucleotide sequence: TGTGCCAGCAGCCAAGATGTGGGTCCCGATCCCTACGAGCAGTACTTC. The encoded protein is CASSQDVGPDPYEQYF.

The rearrangement uses TRBV30 and TRBJ2-5; no clear D. This CDR3 region has 15 residues. Trimming pared 0 bases from V and 1 base from J, leaving 12 bases between. Germline CDR1 reads GTSNPN; CDR2 reads SVGIG (reference sequence). Here the CDR3 DNA reads TGTGCCTGGAGTGTAGCAGTTACAGTCCAAGAGACCCAGTACTTC. The encoded protein is CAWSVAVTVQETQYF.

This chain uses TRBV30 with TRBJ2-3; no clear D gene. The germline gives CDR1 GTSNPN, CDR2 SVGIG (reference sequence). The CDR3 loop spans 13 amino acids. Deletions cut 2 bases from V and 10 bases from J, with 16 bases between. The CDR3 DNA is TGTGCCTGGAGTCCAGAAAGACCGCTTGCGCAGTATTTT. Translation: CAWSPERPLAQYF.

The chain carries TRBV28 and TRBJ2-3; unclear D gene. This CDR3 comprises 12 residues. Between the trimmed V and J ends, which lost 1 base and 2 bases, there was a span of 1 base. CDR1 MDHEN and CDR2 SYDVKM come from the germline V gene. The DNA for the CDR3 is TGTGCCAGCAGTTTATTCACAGATACGCAGTATTTT. Its protein is CASSLFTDTQYF.

The CDR3 region is CASLQFPGTGAYEQYF. CDR3 sequence (DNA): TGCGCCAGTCTGCAATTCCCCGGAACAGGGGCCTACGAGCAGTACTTC. V usage is TRBV10-2 and J usage is TRBJ2-7; TRBD1 aligns across 7 bases. The V gene end was trimmed by 9 bases and the J gene end by 2 bases; junction bases not matched to a gene: 16. Germline V gene sequence: CDR1 WSHSY, CDR2 SAAADI. The CDR3 has 16 amino acids.

The chain couples TRBV7-7 to TRBJ2-2, with D perhaps assigned TRBD1 or TRBD2 (5 bases each). Germline V gene sequence: CDR1 SSHAT, CDR2 FNYEAQ (reference sequence). Trimming took 5 bases from V and 5 from J, leaving 18 bases between them. CDR3 size: 16 residues. Here the CDR3 DNA reads TGTGCCAGCAGCCCCGGACGGGACCGCGGTACCGGGGAGCTGTTTTTT. Translating it yields CASSPGRDRGTGELFF.

The chain couples TRBV19 to TRBJ2-1, with 11 positions matching TRBD2. The CDR3 sequence is 14 residues long. From germline, CDR1 is LNHDA and CDR2 SQIVND (reference sequence). V was clipped by 2 bases and J by 13 bases; unmatched bases: 7. In DNA form, the CDR3 reads TGTGCCAGTAGTATATGGGCTAGCGGGAGGAATCAGTTCTTC. Protein sequence: CASSIWASGRNQFF.

This clone occurred once. The genes are TRBV28 and TRBJ2-7; the D is unclear. Germline CDR1 is MDHEN and CDR2 is SYDVKM. Trimming left V 3 bases short and J 2 bases short, with 5 bases between. CDR3 size: 12 residues. CDR3 protein: CASSLTAYEQYF. Here the CDR3 DNA reads TGTGCCAGCAGTTTGACCGCCTACGAGCAGTACTTC.

This chain links TRBV10-1 with TRBJ2-5; D might be TRBD2 (6 bases). Trimming left V 8 bases short and J 7 bases short, with 8 bases between. The CDR3 is 10 residues long. The germline V gene encodes CDR1 WNHNN and CDR2 SYGVQD (reference sequence). The CDR3 DNA reads as TGCGCCAGCGGGGGGAGGACCCAGTACTTC. Translated: CASGGRTQYF.

The chain joins TRBV5-1 to TRBJ2-3; TRBD2 is a possible D gene (5 bases). Germline CDR1 and CDR2: SGHRS and YFSETQ. The CDR3 runs to 15 residues. The V and J ends lost 0 bases and 2 bases respectively, with 10 bases between them. CDR3 loop: CASSLGSGSTDTQYF. As DNA, the CDR3 is TGCGCCAGCAGCTTGGGCAGCGGATCCACAGATACGCAGTATTTT.

The V call is TRBV5-4, the J call TRBJ1-2; D uncertain. CDR3 length equals 14 residues. CDR1 and CDR2 (germline): SGHNT, YYREEE (reference sequence). V gave up 0 bases and J gave up 0 bases, with 6 bases separating them. The CDR3, as DNA: TGTGCCAGCAGCTTGGACAAAACTAACTATGGCTACACCTTC. Translation: CASSLDKTNYGYTF.

The chain recombines TRBV6-5 with TRBJ1-2; 9 bases map to TRBD1. Unmatched junction bases numbered 10, after V lost 2 bases and J lost 12 bases. The germline V gene encodes CDR1 MNHEY and CDR2 SVGAGI. This CDR3 has 14 amino acids. CDR3 sequence (DNA): TGTGCCAGCAGTTACCTACAGGGGGCTCGGGGCCACACCTTC. Translating it yields CASSYLQGARGHTF.

The chain recombines TRBV5-1 with TRBJ2-3; 8 bases agree with TRBD2. Germline loops: CDR1 SGHRS, CDR2 YFSETQ. CDR3 length equals 17 residues. Trimming removed 3 bases from V and 2 bases from J; junction bases left unmatched: 11. DNA of the CDR3: TGCGCCAGCAGCTCCAAGATAACACTAGCGGACACAGATACGCAGTATTTT. Amino acid sequence: CASSSKITLADTDTQYF.

By share of the sample, this clone is medium-sized. This chain joins TRBV30 and TRBJ2-2; D possibly corresponds to TRBD2 (5 bases). The germline V gene encodes CDR1 GTSNPN and CDR2 SVGIG (reference sequence). CDR3 size: 11 residues. With 5 bases removed from V and 5 bases from J, the gap between germline ends came to 6 bases. In DNA, the CDR3 is TGTGCCTGGGGACTTACCGGGGAGCTGTTTTTT. Translating it yields CAWGLTGELFF.